The rows below give T cell receptor beta chains drawn from one sample of a study of radiotherapy plus CTLA-4 blockade in lung cancer. Generated by immunoSEQ multiplex PCR, the TCRdb table keeps only in-frame clones and is missing some. The table has over 75,000 clones, 83% seen once. The specimen comprised peripheral blood, sampled from a patient treated with radiotherapy plus ipilimumab. These receptors all come from a human donor with non-small cell lung cancer who had stable disease on radiotherapy plus ipilimumab. CDR3s include the opening cysteine and the closing phenylalanine or tryptophan. A D gene is named only where the DNA matches it firmly. Clone size appears in some rows only: once, few, many, or a class for an expanded clone.

d_call	v_call	j_call	clone_size	cdr3_aa	cdr3_nt
NA	TRBV7-7	TRBJ2-5	NA	CASSLRWTDKETQYF	TGTGCCAGCAGCTTGCGGTGGACAGATAAAGAGACCCAGTACTTC
NA	TRBV5-1	TRBJ2-3	NA	CASREIGDTQYF	TGCGCCAGCAGAGAAATTGGAGATACGCAGTATTTT
NA	TRBV6-4	TRBJ2-2	once	CASRGRESTGELFF	TGTGCCAGCCGGGGGCGGGAGAGCACCGGGGAGCTGTTTTTT
NA	TRBV19	TRBJ2-2	NA	CASSMRGANTGELFF	TGTGCCAGTAGTATGCGCGGGGCGAACACCGGGGAGCTGTTTTTT
NA	TRBV5-6	TRBJ1-2	once	CASSLVASFRGYTF	TGTGCCAGCAGCTTGGTCGCCAGCTTCAGGGGCTACACCTTC
TRBD2	TRBV5-1	TRBJ2-3	NA	CASSLDGGGKTDTQYF	TGCGCCAGCAGCTTGGATGGCGGGGGGAAAACAGATACGCAGTATTTT
TRBD2	TRBV9	TRBJ2-2	NA	CASSGGLAGVTNTGELFF	TGTGCCAGCAGCGGGGGACTAGCGGGGGTCACGAACACCGGGGAGCTGTTTTTT
NA	TRBV2	TRBJ2-1	NA	CASGRQYTYNEQFF	TGTGCCAGCGGGCGACAGTACACCTACAATGAGCAGTTCTTC
NA	TRBV28	TRBJ2-5	NA	CASSFLLETQYF	TGTGCCAGCAGTTTTTTGTTAGAGACCCAGTACTTC
TRBD2	TRBV29-1	TRBJ2-7	NA	CSVEERRGATYEQYF	TGCAGCGTTGAAGAGCGGCGGGGGGCAACCTACGAGCAGTACTTC
NA	TRBV2	TRBJ2-3	NA	CASSNGLSVGTDTQYF	TGTGCCAGCAGCAACGGTTTATCAGTGGGCACAGATACGCAGTATTTT
NA	TRBV18	TRBJ2-3	NA	CASSPLGRSATDTQYF	TGTGCCAGCTCACCGTTAGGGAGGAGCGCAACAGATACGCAGTATTTT
TRBD2	TRBV6-1	TRBJ2-7	NA	CASSGTSTSYEQYF	TGTGCCAGCAGTGGGACTAGCACGTCCTACGAGCAGTACTTC